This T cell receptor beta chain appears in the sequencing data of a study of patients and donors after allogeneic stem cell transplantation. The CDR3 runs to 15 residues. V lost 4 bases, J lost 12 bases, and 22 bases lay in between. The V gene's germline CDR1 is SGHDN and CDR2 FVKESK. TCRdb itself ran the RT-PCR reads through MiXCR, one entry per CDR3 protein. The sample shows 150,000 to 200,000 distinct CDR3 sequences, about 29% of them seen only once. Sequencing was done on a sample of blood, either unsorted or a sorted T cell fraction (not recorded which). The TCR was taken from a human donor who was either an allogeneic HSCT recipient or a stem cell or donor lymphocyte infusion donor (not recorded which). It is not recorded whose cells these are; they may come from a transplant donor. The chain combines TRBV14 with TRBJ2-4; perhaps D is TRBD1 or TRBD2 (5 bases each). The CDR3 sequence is CASSPHSGRIFNQYF. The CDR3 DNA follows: TGTGCCAGCAGCCCGCACTCGGGACGGATCTTTAATCAGTACTTC.